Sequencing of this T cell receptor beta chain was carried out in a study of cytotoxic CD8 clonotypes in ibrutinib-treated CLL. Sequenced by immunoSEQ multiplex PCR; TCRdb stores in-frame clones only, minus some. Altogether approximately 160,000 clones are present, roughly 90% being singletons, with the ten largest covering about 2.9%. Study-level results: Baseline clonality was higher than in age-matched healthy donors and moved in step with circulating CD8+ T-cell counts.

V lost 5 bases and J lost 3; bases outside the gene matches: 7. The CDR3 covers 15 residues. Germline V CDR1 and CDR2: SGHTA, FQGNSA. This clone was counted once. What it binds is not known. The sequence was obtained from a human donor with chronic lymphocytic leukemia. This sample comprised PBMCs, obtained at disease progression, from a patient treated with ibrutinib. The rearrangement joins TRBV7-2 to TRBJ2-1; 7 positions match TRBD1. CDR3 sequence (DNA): TGTGCCAGCAGCCTCACGGGACAGCTCTACAATGAGCAGTTCTTC. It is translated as CASSLTGQLYNEQFF.